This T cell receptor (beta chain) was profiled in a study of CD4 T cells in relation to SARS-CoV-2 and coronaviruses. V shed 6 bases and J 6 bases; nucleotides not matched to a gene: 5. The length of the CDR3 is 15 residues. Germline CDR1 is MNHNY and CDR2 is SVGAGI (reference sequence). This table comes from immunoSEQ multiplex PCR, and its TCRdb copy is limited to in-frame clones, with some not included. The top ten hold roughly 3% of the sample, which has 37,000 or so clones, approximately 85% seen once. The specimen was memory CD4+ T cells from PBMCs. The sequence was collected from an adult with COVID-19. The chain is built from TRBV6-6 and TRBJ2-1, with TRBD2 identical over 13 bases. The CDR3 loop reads CASRPGLAGANEQFF. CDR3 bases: TGTGCCAGCAGACCAGGACTAGCGGGAGCCAATGAGCAGTTCTTC.